The 9 T cell receptor beta chains in this list originate from one sample, sequenced in a study of CD8 T cells in ankylosing spondylitis. TCRdb processed the 5' RACE reads anew with MiXCR; each CDR3 protein has one entry. The sample contains about 240,000 distinct CDR3 sequences, roughly 8.6% of which appear only once. Specimen: blood, either unsorted or a sorted T cell fraction (not recorded which). The source of these receptors is a male donor with ankylosing spondylitis or in good health (not recorded which).

This clonotype has a count of ten or more. The chain is built from TRBV27 and TRBJ2-1, with a possible D match to TRBD2 (6 bases). CDR3 length: 13 amino acids. CDR1 is MNHEY, CDR2 SMNVEV, per germline (reference sequence). Between the trimmed V and J ends, which lost 4 bases and 9 bases, there was a span of 13 bases. CDR3 protein: CASSWREHGEQFF. The CDR3 nucleotides read TGTGCCAGCAGTTGGAGGGAGCACGGTGAGCAGTTCTTC.

J is TRBJ1-5 and V is TRBV5-1, with 8 nucleotides matching TRBD1. V dropped 3 bases and J dropped 1; count of bases not matched to a gene: 3. Germline V gives CDR1 SGHRS, CDR2 YFSETQ. CDR3 length equals 15 residues. CDR3 loop: CASSWTGLSNQPQHF. The CDR3 nucleotides read TGCGCCAGCAGCTGGACAGGGTTAAGCAATCAGCCCCAGCATTTT.

This clonotype was counted ten times or more. The genes are TRBV13 and TRBJ2-2, with TRBD1 as a possible D gene (5 bases). V was shortened by 7 bases and J by 6 bases, with 18 bases between the two germline ends. The CDR3 totals 15 residues. In germline, CDR1 is PRHDT, CDR2 FYEKMQ (reference sequence). The chain's CDR3 is CASIQGGFSAGELFF. As DNA, the CDR3 is TGTGCCAGCATCCAGGGCGGTTTTTCTGCCGGGGAGCTGTTTTTT.

Note on this clonotype: With a much larger clone just one base away, this may be a read error. The rearrangement links TRBV25-1 to TRBJ1-2, with 8 bases lining up with TRBD1. The CDR3 loop spans 17 amino acids. Germline values: CDR1 MGHDK, CDR2 SYGVNS. CDR3 residues: CASSSPRGQGKDYGYPF. The CDR3 DNA follows: TGTGCCAGCAGTTCTCCCAGAGGACAGGGAAAGGACTATGGCTACCCCTTC.

The genes are TRBV20-1 and TRBJ2-7; TRBD2 is a possible D gene (6 bases). This CDR3 contains 14 residues. V was clipped by 4 bases and J by 2 bases, with 15 bases between them. In germline, CDR1 is DFQATT, CDR2 SNEGSKA (reference sequence). CDR3 DNA sequence: TGCAGTGCTAACCCGACTAGGCGTACCTACGAGCAGTACTTC. Its translation is CSANPTRRTYEQYF.

This clonotype was picked up a small number of times. The J gene is TRBJ2-1, the V gene TRBV12-3 or TRBV12-4; 12 positions agree with TRBD2. The CDR3 totals 15 residues. The V segment lost 4 bases and the J segment 5 bases; nucleotides outside the gene matches: 3. Here the CDR3 reads CASSSRTSGDNEQFF. In nucleotides, the CDR3 is TGTGCCAGCAGTTCCAGGACTAGCGGGGACAATGAGCAGTTCTTC.

This clonotype came up many times. The chain couples TRBV20-1 to TRBJ1-1; D gene unclear. The CDR3 is made up of 12 amino acids. V dropped 6 bases and J dropped 4 bases, with 12 bases sitting between them. The germline gives CDR1 DFQATT, CDR2 SNEGSKA (reference sequence). In nucleotides, the CDR3 is TGCAGTGCGCCCTCTGGTGCCACTGAAGCTTTCTTT. This translates into CSAPSGATEAFF.

This clonotype has a count of ten or more. The genes are TRBV29-1 and TRBJ2-3; no reliable D call. CDR1 and CDR2 from the germline V gene are SQVTM and ANQGSEA. This CDR3 is 12 amino acids long. V lost 3 bases to trimming and J lost 6 bases, with 10 bases between them. The DNA for the CDR3 is TGCAGCGTTGAGGCCTCCAGGGATACGCAGTATTTT. Protein: CSVEASRDTQYF.

This clonotype came up many times. The gene calls are TRBV5-1 and TRBJ1-2; possibly TRBD1 for D (6 bases). This CDR3 spans 16 amino acids. Looked up from germline, CDR1 is SGHRS and CDR2 is YFSETQ. V dropped 0 bases and J dropped 0 bases, with 12 bases sitting between them. The CDR3, as DNA: TGCGCCAGCAGCTTGGATGGGCAGGGGTCTAACTATGGCTACACCTTC. Translation gives CASSLDGQGSNYGYTF. The whole variable domain, filled in from reference TRBV5-1 and TRBJ1-2, reads KAGVTQTPRYLIKTRGQQVTLSCSPISGHRSVSWYQQTPGQGLQFLFEYFSETQRNKGNFPGRFSGRQFSNSRSEMNVSTLELGDSALYLCASSLDGQGSNYGYTFGSGTRLTVV.